What follows are 11 T cell receptor beta chains derived from one specimen sequenced in a study of OX40 agonist ivuxolimab in advanced cancers. The method was immunoSEQ multiplex PCR; TCRdb's version includes in-frame clones alone and lacks a portion of them. The sample lists fewer than 90,000 clones, roughly 84% occurring once. This specimen was CD4+ or CD8+ T cells sorted from blood, taken in a trial of the OX40 agonist ivuxolimab. The receptors shown here come from an adult with an advanced solid tumor such as melanoma, head and neck, liver or kidney cancer.

The J gene is TRBJ2-2, the V gene TRBV11-2; no firm D call. This CDR3 spans 15 amino acids. V was shortened by 4 bases and J by 0 bases, with 9 bases between the two germline ends. Germline CDR1 reads SGHAT; CDR2 reads FQNNGV. CDR3 sequence: CASSSFRANTGELFF. The CDR3 coding sequence is TGTGCCAGCAGCTCCTTTCGCGCGAACACCGGGGAGCTGTTTTTT. The whole variable domain, remainder taken from reference TRBV11-2 and TRBJ2-2, is EAGVAQSPRYKIIEKRQSVAFWCNPISGHATLYWYQQILGQGPKLLIQFQNNGVVDDSQLPKDRFSAERLKGVDSTLKIQPAKLEDSAVYLCASSSFRANTGELFFGEGSRLTVL.

The chain employs TRBV19 and TRBJ1-1; TRBD1 might be the D (5 bases). The V end was cut by 10 bases, the J end by 1 base, with 10 bases between. Germline V gene sequence: CDR1 LNHDA, CDR2 SQIVND (reference sequence). The CDR3 totals 12 residues. CDR3 loop: CATSDRNTEAFF. In DNA form, the CDR3 reads TGTGCCACCAGTGACAGGAACACTGAAGCTTTCTTT.

The V call is TRBV18, the J call TRBJ2-6, with D perhaps assigned TRBD1 or TRBD2 (5 bases each). The ends were cut back, 4 bases at V and 2 bases at J, with 9 bases in the middle. Germline V gene lookup returns CDR1 KGHSH and CDR2 LQKENI. This CDR3 contains 15 residues. The CDR3 coding sequence is TGTGCCAGCTCACTGGGGACGGCTGGGGCCAACGTCCTGACTTTC. It is translated as CASSLGTAGANVLTF.

The rearrangement joins TRBV11-3 to TRBJ2-3; TRBD2 matches 9 bases. The CDR3 totals 16 residues. Unmatched junction bases numbered 12, after V lost 6 bases and J lost 5 bases. The germline V gene has CDR1 SGHNT and CDR2 YENEEA. The DNA of the CDR3 is TGTGCCAGCAGTAGCGGGAGTCGAATTGAGGAAGATACGCAGTATTTT. Its translation is CASSSGSRIEEDTQYF.

The chain has TRBV10-2 and TRBJ2-7, with D hard to call. The V gene lost 3 bases and the J gene lost 2 bases, with 8 bases spanning the gap. This CDR3 contains 13 residues. CDR1 WSHSY and CDR2 SAAADI come from the germline V gene. Here the CDR3 DNA reads TGCGCCAGCAGTGATCTCAATACCTACGAGCAGTACTTC. Translated, it gives CASSDLNTYEQYF.

The J gene is TRBJ2-7, the V gene TRBV28, with 8 bases fitting TRBD1. Per the germline V gene, CDR1 is MDHEN and CDR2 is SYDVKM. The CDR3 runs 18 residues. V was pared by 2 bases and J by 4 bases, with 16 bases of the junction left unmatched. The CDR3 DNA reads as TGTGCCAGCAGTTTAATTCCCCTATTCGGGACAGGAGTTTACGAGCAGTACTTC. This encodes CASSLIPLFGTGVYEQYF.

The chain carries TRBV9 and TRBJ2-5; D remains ambiguous. CDR1 SGDLS and CDR2 YYNGEE come from the germline V gene. The V end lost 0 bases, the J end lost 1 base, and 13 bases lay between the germline ends. This CDR3 comprises 16 residues. CDR3 sequence (DNA): TGTGCCAGCAGCGTAGATCCGAGAACGCTCCAAGAGACCCAGTACTTC. This codes for CASSVDPRTLQETQYF.

This chain uses TRBV5-6 with TRBJ1-1; D remains unclear. Germline-derived CDR1 and CDR2 are SGHDT and YYEEEE. The CDR3 runs to 12 residues. V lost 1 base and J lost 8, with 9 bases in between. The chain's CDR3 is CASSLMQREAFF. DNA of the CDR3: TGTGCCAGCAGCTTGATGCAACGGGAAGCTTTCTTT.

The chain uses TRBV21-1 and TRBJ1-4. TRBV21-1 is a recognized pseudogene. The CDR3 totals 14 residues. Written as DNA, the CDR3 is TGTGCCAGCAGCAATAGGGAAGGGAATGAAAAACTGTTTTTT. It yields the protein CASSNREGNEKLFF.

This clone has only one observation. This sequence joins TRBV18 and TRBJ2-3, with 11 positions matching TRBD2. The V gene's germline CDR1 is KGHSH and CDR2 LQKENI. J lost 5 bases, V lost 3 bases, and 1 base had no gene match. The CDR3 has 14 amino acids. CDR3 loop: CASSPGTSGDTQYF. In nucleotides, the CDR3 is TGTGCCAGCTCACCCGGGACTAGCGGAGATACGCAGTATTTT.

The J gene is TRBJ2-1, the V gene TRBV2, with TRBD2 matching over 8 bases. V was clipped by 6 bases and J by 5 bases; unmatched bases: 9. The germline CDR1 and CDR2 sequences are SNHLY and FYNNEI. The CDR3 covers 15 residues. The CDR3 coding sequence is TGTGCCAGCAGGAAGGGACTAGAATCCAACAATGAGCAGTTCTTC. This encodes CASRKGLESNNEQFF.